The 13 T cell receptor beta chains below were found in one sample sequenced in a study of blood T cell repertoires in COVID-19. Generated by immunoSEQ multiplex PCR, the TCRdb table keeps only in-frame clones and is missing some. This table holds approximately 190,000 clones, roughly 85% found once. The sequencing sample was made of peripheral blood. The receptors were sampled from a man between 60 and 75 years old with active or convalescent COVID-19.

This clone was found a few times. The CDR3 here is CAISERPGQTVNSPLHF. The CDR3 bases are TGTGCCATCAGTGAAAGGCCGGGACAGACTGTTAATTCACCCCTCCACTTT. This sequence joins TRBV10-3 and TRBJ1-6; 7 bases match TRBD1. V lost 3 bases to trimming and J lost 6 bases; unmatched junction nucleotides: 11. This CDR3 spans 17 amino acids. Germline V gene sequence: CDR1 ENHRY, CDR2 SYGVKD.

The rearrangement joins TRBV5-1 to TRBJ1-4; TRBD1 matches 9 bases. Germline V gives CDR1 SGHRS, CDR2 YFSETQ. V gave up 4 bases and J gave up 3 bases; unmatched junction bases: 4. The CDR3 contains 15 residues. CDR3 loop: CASSIGTGPNEKLFF. In nucleotides, the CDR3 is TGCGCCAGCAGCATAGGGACAGGGCCTAATGAAAAACTGTTTTTT.

The chain uses TRBV7-3 and TRBJ2-1; 7 positions agree with TRBD1. V shed 5 bases, J shed 4 bases, and the junction held 5 bases outside the gene matches. The germline V gene has CDR1 SGHTA and CDR2 FQGTGA. The CDR3 sequence is 14 residues long. The DNA of the CDR3 is TGTGCCAGCAGCCAAGGACAGGTGTACAATGAGCAGTTCTTC. It translates to CASSQGQVYNEQFF.

The V call is TRBV19, the J call TRBJ2-5; weak D call: TRBD1 (6 bases). Germline V lookup: CDR1 LNHDA, CDR2 SQIVND (reference sequence). This CDR3 is built from 15 residues. V was shortened by 3 bases and J by 4 bases, with 15 bases between the two germline ends. This chain's CDR3 is CASSIRAGAGETQYF. The CDR3 DNA reads TGTGCCAGTAGTATTCGGGCAGGGGCGGGAGAGACCCAGTACTTC.

The V and J genes are TRBV4-1 and TRBJ2-3, with a weak D call TRBD1 (5 bases). The V end was cut by 0 bases, the J end by 5 bases, with 15 bases between. Germline assignment: CDR1 MGHRA and CDR2 YSYEKL. This CDR3 spans 16 amino acids. The CDR3 sequence is CASSQDGDRRGDTQYF. The CDR3 DNA follows: TGCGCCAGCAGCCAAGATGGAGACAGACGAGGAGATACGCAGTATTTT.

The rearrangement links TRBV3-1 (or the pseudogene TRBV3-2) to TRBJ1-1; the D is unclear. This CDR3 is 16 amino acids long. Trimming removed 2 bases at V and 4 bases at J, with 17 bases between. Germline CDR1 reads LGHDT; CDR2 reads YNNKEL (reference sequence). CDR3 residues: CASSQLPGSGGTEAFF. The CDR3 DNA reads TGTGCCAGCAGCCAACTTCCTGGAAGCGGAGGCACTGAAGCTTTCTTT.

This clone was counted a single time. The chain couples TRBV15 to TRBJ1-6, with D perhaps matching TRBD1 (5 bases). Deletions cut 5 bases from V and 14 bases from J, with 19 bases between. Looked up from germline, CDR1 is LNHNV and CDR2 is YYDKDF (reference sequence). CDR3 length: 14 residues. The DNA for the CDR3 is TGTGCCACCAGCTCCCGGGCAGGGTTCAGCACCCTCCACTTT. This codes for CATSSRAGFSTLHF.

The genes are TRBV7-8 and TRBJ1-2, with 7 bases fitting TRBD1. Germline lookup yields CDR1 SGHVS and CDR2 FQNEAQ. Germline trimming cut 5 bases from V and 2 bases from J; bases unmatched to any gene: 8. CDR3 length: 15 residues. CDR3 coding DNA: TGTGCCAGCAGCCCAATGACAGGGTTAAACTATGGCTACACCTTC. It specifies CASSPMTGLNYGYTF.

The CDR3 bases are TGTGCCAGCAGCTTGGAAAGGGGCCTTTTAAACACTGAAGCTTTCTTT. Encoded protein: CASSLERGLLNTEAFF. This chain uses TRBV5-6 with TRBJ1-1, with D possibly TRBD1 on 5 matching bases. Germline CDR1 reads SGHDT; CDR2 reads YYEEEE. Deletions cut 0 bases from V and 2 bases from J, with 14 bases between. The CDR3 consists of 16 residues.

The chain joins TRBV14 to TRBJ1-1; D not certain. CDR3 length equals 18 residues. Germline V gene lookup returns CDR1 SGHDN and CDR2 FVKESK. V lost 1 base and J 1 base, leaving 19 bases between the germline ends. The CDR3, as DNA: TGTGCCAGCAGCCAAGGCCACACGAACAGACCAAGGAACACTGAAGCTTTCTTT. It codes for CASSQGHTNRPRNTEAFF.

The chain employs TRBV11-2 and TRBJ1-2; TRBD1 matches at 7 bases. With V trimmed by 5 bases and J by 4 bases, 10 bases remained unmatched. Germline loops: CDR1 SGHAT, CDR2 FQNNGV. The CDR3 contains 15 residues. CDR3 nucleotide sequence: TGTGCCAGCAGCCCAGACAGGGTACGTGCCTATGGCTACACCTTC. This translates into CASSPDRVRAYGYTF.

The chain carries TRBV9 and TRBJ2-1; TRBD2 agrees at 7 bases. Losses at the gene ends were 0 bases for V and 3 bases for J; bases not matched to a gene: 12. This CDR3 is 18 amino acids long. CDR1 and CDR2 (germline): SGDLS, YYNGEE. The CDR3 sequence is CASSVGPAGMAGYNEQFF. The CDR3 region has the DNA TGTGCCAGCAGCGTAGGGCCAGCGGGGATGGCTGGCTACAATGAGCAGTTCTTC.

The count of this clone is one. The chain joins TRBV5-1 to TRBJ1-3, with 8 bases matching TRBD1. The CDR3 totals 15 residues. Germline CDR1 reads SGHRS; CDR2 reads YFSETQ. Germline trimming cut 1 base from V and 3 bases from J; bases unmatched to any gene: 3. The CDR3 nucleotides are TGCGCCAGCAGCTTGTCGGACAGGGATGGAAACACCATATATTTT. It translates to CASSLSDRDGNTIYF.